This T cell receptor (beta chain) originates from a study of Graves' ophthalmopathy and Graves' hyperthyroidism. Study outcomes and limitations: Sensitivity of 65% to 71% and specificity of less than 75% were achieved by the model that predicted ophthalmopathy progression.

RNA transcripts provided the template for amplifying TCR beta CDR3 regions. The workflow started with a first-round RT-PCR run with HTBI primers and then moved on to a second-round multiplex PCR. TCRdb re-analysed the multiplex PCR reads in MiXCR, keeping a single row per CDR3 protein. The sample consists of some 520,000 distinct CDR3 sequences, approximately 15% of them appearing once. This clonotype was seen ten or more times. Its antigen is undetermined. CDR3 length equals 14 residues. Trimming stripped 2 bases from V and 1 base from J, with 8 bases between. CDR1 is LNHDA and CDR2 is SQIVND in the germline V gene (reference sequence). Diagnosis relied on clinical symptoms, serum thyroxine, TRAb, thyroid ultrasound and orbital computed tomography.

Material: blood. The V call is TRBV19, the J call TRBJ1-1; D call uncertain. The clonotype was recovered from a woman younger than 45 with Graves' ophthalmopathy. In DNA form, the CDR3 reads TGTGCCAGTAGTATACAGTTTGGGAACACTGAAGCTTTCTTT. Translated, it gives CASSIQFGNTEAFF.